Below, 30 T cell receptor beta chains from the same sample are listed, as sequenced in a study of shared clonotypes between healthy human individuals (TCRdb year 2020). The receptor library was made with the immunoSEQ multiplex PCR assay. The table comes from immuneACCESS by way of TCRdb, which keeps in-frame sequences with V and J called. Part of the clones is missing from these tables; in studies checked, under half for an unresolved V gene and the rest for unknown reasons. The sample yields about 1.5 million clones; 96% were counted once. The leading ten clones occupy approximately 1.2% of the sample. The sequencing input was naive CD4+ T cells sorted from blood. Read against the paper, the sample's cell subset or site label means: CD45RA+ positively selected. These receptors were taken from a man in his thirties or forties in good health.

The chain combines TRBV5-1 with TRBJ2-5, with 7 bases that match TRBD1. CDR1 SGHRS and CDR2 YFSETQ come from the germline V gene. With 4 bases clipped from V and 1 base from J, the junction kept 7 bases outside the gene matches. The CDR3 runs 15 residues. The DNA of the CDR3 is TGCGCCAGCAGCCGGGGACAGAGACTCCAAGAGACCCAGTACTTC. This translates into CASSRGQRLQETQYF. Drawing the rest from reference TRBV5-1 and TRBJ2-5, the complete variable domain is KAGVTQTPRYLIKTRGQQVTLSCSPISGHRSVSWYQQTPGQGLQFLFEYFSETQRNKGNFPGRFSGRQFSNSRSEMNVSTLELGDSALYLCASSRGQRLQETQYFGPGTRLLVL.

The V and J genes are TRBV25-1 and TRBJ2-7, with TRBD2 identical over 8 bases. Germline loops: CDR1 MGHDK, CDR2 SYGVNS. The CDR3 contains 13 residues. V was clipped by 7 bases and J by 4 bases; unmatched bases: 6. CDR3 protein: CASIPSGSYEQYF. The CDR3 DNA sequence: TGTGCCAGCATACCCAGCGGGAGTTACGAGCAGTACTTC.

The chain combines TRBV7-9 with TRBJ1-1; the match to TRBD1 covers 11 bases. The trim removed 5 bases at V and 2 bases at J, leaving 13 bases unmatched. Per the germline V gene, CDR1 is SEHNR and CDR2 is FQNEAQ (reference sequence). This CDR3 region has 18 residues. The DNA of the CDR3 is TGTGCCAGCAGCCAAGGGACAGGGGGACTTGGGGGCAACACTGAAGCTTTCTTT. Amino acid sequence: CASSQGTGGLGGNTEAFF.

J is TRBJ2-1 and V is TRBV18, with a possible D match to TRBD1 (5 bases). The CDR3 extends over 14 amino acids. Per the germline V gene, CDR1 is KGHSH and CDR2 is LQKENI. V gave up 0 bases and J gave up 10 bases, with 13 bases separating them. This CDR3 reads CASSPPLRTSEQFF. The DNA of the CDR3 is TGTGCCAGCTCACCACCGCTAAGGACAAGCGAGCAGTTCTTC.

Remarks on this clone: The germline gene is not matched at one end of the junction; a read error may be the cause. This sample also contains other DNA sequences that code for the same CDR3. The chain is built from TRBV7-6 and TRBJ2-7; the D gene is possibly TRBD2 (5 bases). The CDR3 has 12 amino acids. Germline loops: CDR1 SGHVS, CDR2 FNYEAQ. CDR3 loop: CASSLVGDEQYF. Written as DNA, the CDR3 is TGTGCTAGCAGCTTAGTCGGGGACGAGCAGTACTTC.

The chain carries TRBV14 and TRBJ2-7; D ambiguous. CDR3 size: 17 residues. Looked up from germline, CDR1 is SGHDN and CDR2 is FVKESK. Trimming shortened V by 2 bases and J by 0 bases, and 17 bases separated the two germline ends. The CDR3 sequence: CASSQRAGVASSYEQYF. In DNA form, the CDR3 reads TGTGCCAGCAGCCAACGAGCTGGCGTGGCAAGCTCCTACGAGCAGTACTTC.

The chain has TRBV11-2 and TRBJ2-2; D is possibly TRBD2 (6 bases). Germline CDR1 SGHAT, CDR2 FQNNGV. Trimming cost V 5 bases and J 6 bases, with 19 bases left between them. The CDR3 runs to 16 residues. The CDR3 coding sequence is TGTGCCAGCAGCCCGAATGCGGGAACGGTAGCCGGGGAGCTGTTTTTT. Its translation: CASSPNAGTVAGELFF.

The chain joins TRBV19 to TRBJ1-2; D unresolved. V was cut by 10 bases and J by 4 bases, with 22 bases left in between. The CDR3 spans 15 residues. From germline, CDR1 is LNHDA and CDR2 SQIVND (reference sequence). The chain's CDR3 is CATSPLGQPLYGYTF. CDR3 bases: TGTGCCACCTCGCCTTTAGGGCAGCCCCTCTATGGCTACACCTTC.

The chain recombines TRBV7-2 with TRBJ2-1; the D is unclear. This CDR3 is built from 15 residues. With 5 bases removed from V and 0 bases from J, the gap between germline ends came to 11 bases. Per the germline V gene, CDR1 is SGHTA and CDR2 is FQGNSA. The CDR3: CASSLGSLSYNEQFF. The DNA of the CDR3 is TGTGCCAGCAGCCTCGGGTCGCTCTCCTACAATGAGCAGTTCTTC. Variable domain in full (rest from reference TRBV7-2 and TRBJ2-1): GAGVSQSPSNKVTEKGKDVELRCDPISGHTALYWYRQSLGQGLEFLIYFQGNSAPDKSGLPSDRFSAERTGGSVSTLTIQRTQQEDSAVYLCASSLGSLSYNEQFFGPGTRLTVL.

This sequence joins TRBV7-9 and TRBJ2-1; tentative D call: TRBD2 (6 bases). CDR1 is SEHNR and CDR2 is FQNEAQ in the germline V gene (reference sequence). The CDR3 contains 15 residues. V lost 4 bases and J lost 3, with 13 bases in between. CDR3 nucleotide sequence: TGTGCCAGCAGCTCAGGAGGGAGCTACTACAATGAGCAGTTCTTC. Translated, it gives CASSSGGSYYNEQFF.

The chain's CDR3 is CASSRQGSFQETQYF. The CDR3 nucleotides are TGTGCCAGCTCACGACAGGGGTCCTTTCAAGAGACCCAGTACTTC. This rearrangement joins TRBV18 to TRBJ2-5; 8 positions agree with TRBD1. Germline-derived CDR1 and CDR2 are KGHSH and LQKENI. The J segment lost 2 bases and the V segment lost 4 bases, leaving 6 bases of the junction unmatched. The CDR3 is 15 residues long.

The CDR3 nucleotides are TGTGCCAGCAACCTACAGGGGGCTAACGGGGAGCTGTTTTTT. It is translated as CASNLQGANGELFF. This chain links TRBV6-5 with TRBJ2-2; TRBD1 aligns across 9 bases. CDR1 MNHEY and CDR2 SVGAGI come from the germline V gene. V lost 7 bases and J lost 7; bases outside the gene matches: 7. The CDR3 totals 14 residues.

The rearrangement joins TRBV9 to TRBJ1-1, with D unclear. Per the germline V gene, CDR1 is SGDLS and CDR2 is YYNGEE. The CDR3 runs to 14 residues. Trimming took off 1 base at V and 0 bases at J, with 7 bases between the two ends. CDR3 nucleotides: TGTGCCAGCAGCGTATCGCGGATGAACACTGAAGCTTTCTTT. It codes for CASSVSRMNTEAFF.

The chain recombines TRBV12-1 with TRBJ2-7; the listed D gene, TRBD2, was not tested against the DNA. TRBV12-1 corresponds to a pseudogene. The CDR3 covers 14 residues. The CDR3 DNA sequence: TGTGCCAGCAGCTCCCTAGCGGGAGACGGCGAGCAGTACTTC. It yields the protein CASSSLAGDGEQYF.

In its sample, this clone was seen once. The V gene is TRBV18, the J gene TRBJ2-1, with TRBD1 matching 11 bases. Per the germline V gene, CDR1 is KGHSH and CDR2 is LQKENI. The CDR3 consists of 17 residues. Unmatched junction bases numbered 4, after V lost 2 bases and J lost 1 base. The CDR3 sequence is CASSPYGQGASYNEQFF. As DNA, the CDR3 is TGTGCCAGCTCACCATACGGACAGGGGGCGTCCTACAATGAGCAGTTCTTC. The whole variable domain, remainder taken from reference TRBV18 and TRBJ2-1, is NAGVMQNPRHLVRRRGQEARLRCSPMKGHSHVYWYRQLPEEGLKFMVYLQKENIIDESGMPKERFSAEFPKEGPSILRIQQVVRGDSAAYFCASSPYGQGASYNEQFFGPGTRLTVL.

V is TRBV7-9 and J is TRBJ2-3; D tentatively fits TRBD1 or TRBD2 (6 bases each). Germline CDR1 and CDR2: SEHNR and FQNEAQ (reference sequence). The length of the CDR3 is 12 residues. Trimming took off 6 bases at V and 8 bases at J, with 12 bases between the two ends. The CDR3: CASSPRGATQYF. CDR3 DNA sequence: TGTGCCAGCAGTCCAAGGGGGGCTACGCAGTATTTT.

The chain uses TRBV7-2 and TRBJ2-7; D is undetermined. Germline values: CDR1 SGHTA, CDR2 FQGNSA. V was shortened by 0 bases and J by 3 bases, with 6 bases between the two germline ends. The CDR3 spans 13 residues. CDR3 in amino acids: CASSLAIGYEQYF. The CDR3 coding sequence is TGTGCCAGCAGCTTAGCGATAGGCTACGAGCAGTACTTC.

V and J are TRBV7-3 and TRBJ2-5; D is unresolved. Trimming removed 5 bases from V and 7 bases from J, with 14 bases in between. The CDR3 contains 13 residues. In germline, CDR1 is SGHTA, CDR2 FQGTGA. The CDR3 protein is CASSQDKRATQYF. Written as DNA, the CDR3 is TGTGCCAGCAGCCAAGACAAGAGAGCGACCCAGTACTTC.

The chain couples TRBV5-5 to TRBJ1-3, with D hard to call. Germline V gene lookup returns CDR1 SGHKS and CDR2 YYEKEE (reference sequence). The CDR3 sequence is 16 residues long. V shed 5 bases and J shed 1 base, with 16 bases lying between them. CDR3 region: CASSPGVRNSGNTIYF. The CDR3 DNA reads as TGTGCCAGCAGTCCAGGAGTCCGGAATTCTGGAAACACCATATATTTT.

The chain uses TRBV29-1 and TRBJ2-1; the D gene is possibly TRBD2 (5 bases). The CDR3 runs to 14 residues. Between the trimmed V and J ends, which lost 7 bases and 2 bases, there was a span of 15 bases. Germline values: CDR1 SQVTM, CDR2 ANQGSEA. CDR3 amino acids: CSARGLTTYNEQFF. For the CDR3, the DNA is TGCAGCGCGCGAGGCCTGACTACCTACAATGAGCAGTTCTTC.

CDR3 bases: TGTGCCAGCAGCTTCCAGGAGAACACTGAAGCTTTCTTT. Its translation is CASSFQENTEAFF. This rearrangement joins TRBV5-4 to TRBJ1-1; D ambiguous. Germline assignment: CDR1 SGHNT and CDR2 YYREEE (reference sequence). CDR3 length: 13 residues. Trimming took off 2 bases at V and 1 base at J, with 6 bases between the two ends. The full variable domain, completed using reference TRBV5-4 and TRBJ1-1, is ETGVTQSPTHLIKTRGQQVTLRCSSQSGHNTVSWYQQALGQGPQFIFQYYREEENGRGNFPPRFSGLQFPNYSSELNVNALELDDSALYLCASSFQENTEAFFGQGTRLTVV.

The chain joins TRBV5-1 to TRBJ2-7, with 8 bases matching TRBD2. The CDR3 runs 15 residues. Trimming removed 4 bases from V and 3 bases from J; junction bases left unmatched: 9. Germline loops: CDR1 SGHRS, CDR2 YFSETQ. This CDR3 reads CASSEDGTRGYEQYF. In DNA form, the CDR3 reads TGCGCCAGCAGCGAGGACGGGACTAGGGGCTACGAGCAGTACTTC.

CDR3 sequence (DNA): TGTGCCTGGAGTTCTGGGAGCAGCAATCAGCCCCAGCATTTT. This gives the protein CAWSSGSSNQPQHF. This sequence joins TRBV30 and TRBJ1-5; D not resolved. V was trimmed by 2 bases and J by 1 base, leaving 9 bases between them. CDR3 length equals 14 residues. Germline V lookup: CDR1 GTSNPN, CDR2 SVGIG (reference sequence).

The chain employs TRBV28 and TRBJ2-5; possible D gene TRBD1, 5 bases. The germline gives CDR1 MDHEN, CDR2 SYDVKM. There are 14 residues in the CDR3. Trimming took off 10 bases at V and 1 base at J, with 16 bases between the two ends. The CDR3 nucleotides read TGTGCCACCACCCGAGACAGCATCCAAGAGACCCAGTACTTC. Its translation is CATTRDSIQETQYF.

The rearrangement uses TRBV29-1 and TRBJ2-6; D is perhaps TRBD1 or TRBD2 (5 bases each). Germline lookup yields CDR1 SQVTM and CDR2 ANQGSEA. The CDR3 runs to 14 residues. Trimming pared 3 bases from V and 0 bases from J, leaving 6 bases between. CDR3 sequence (DNA): TGCAGCGTTGATGGGGGCTCTGGGGCCAACGTCCTGACTTTC. Protein: CSVDGGSGANVLTF.

As regards this clone: This same CDR3 is encoded by further DNA sequences in the sample. The chain couples TRBV9 to TRBJ2-7; 10 positions match TRBD2. The CDR3 is 14 residues long. Germline V gene data show CDR1 as SGDLS and CDR2 as YYNGEE. After removal of 0 bases from V and 6 bases from J, the junction contained 3 bases not matched to a gene. The CDR3 DNA reads as TGTGCCAGCAGCGTAGGTGTAGCGGGAGGCGAGCAGTACTTC. This translates into CASSVGVAGGEQYF.

J is TRBJ2-3 and V is TRBV10-2; TRBD1 matches 7 bases. V dropped 3 bases and J dropped 3; count of bases not matched to a gene: 12. The germline gives CDR1 WSHSY, CDR2 SAAADI. This CDR3 spans 17 amino acids. This CDR3 is CASSDPPTGSRTDTQYF. The DNA of the CDR3 is TGCGCCAGCAGTGACCCCCCGACAGGGTCCAGGACAGATACGCAGTATTTT.

The chain couples TRBV10-3 to TRBJ2-1; D unresolved. Germline V lookup: CDR1 ENHRY, CDR2 SYGVKD. Trimming cost V 0 bases and J 3 bases, with 6 bases left between them. The CDR3 covers 14 residues. CDR3 nucleotide sequence: TGTGCCATCAGTGAGTCGGCAGACTACAATGAGCAGTTCTTC. Translation gives CAISESADYNEQFF.

CDR3 protein: CAWSVRAGSYEQYF. The DNA of the CDR3 is TGTGCCTGGAGTGTACGGGCAGGGTCCTACGAGCAGTACTTC. The genes are TRBV30 and TRBJ2-7; the D gene is possibly TRBD1 (5 bases). CDR1 is GTSNPN, CDR2 SVGIG, per germline (reference sequence). CDR3 length: 14 residues. With 0 bases removed from V and 1 base from J, the gap between germline ends came to 10 bases.

This chain joins TRBV5-6 and TRBJ2-5; D unclear. The V end lost 2 bases, the J end lost 4 bases, and 3 bases lay between the germline ends. The length of the CDR3 is 11 residues. Germline-derived CDR1 and CDR2 are SGHDT and YYEEEE. The CDR3 protein is CASSFVETQYF. CDR3 nucleotides: TGTGCCAGCAGCTTTGTAGAGACCCAGTACTTC.